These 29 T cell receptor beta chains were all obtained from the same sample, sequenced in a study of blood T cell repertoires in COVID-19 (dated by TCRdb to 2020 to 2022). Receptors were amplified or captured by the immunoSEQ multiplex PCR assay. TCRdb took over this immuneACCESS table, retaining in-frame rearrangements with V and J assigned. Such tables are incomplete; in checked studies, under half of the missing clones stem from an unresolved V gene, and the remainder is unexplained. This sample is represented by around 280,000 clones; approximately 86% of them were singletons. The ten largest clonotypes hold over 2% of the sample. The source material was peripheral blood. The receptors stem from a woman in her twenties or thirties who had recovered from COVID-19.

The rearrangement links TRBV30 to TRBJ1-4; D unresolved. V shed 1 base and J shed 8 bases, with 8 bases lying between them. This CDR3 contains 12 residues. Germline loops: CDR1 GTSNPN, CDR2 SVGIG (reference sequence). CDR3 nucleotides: TGTGCCTGGAGTGCAACGGGAGAAAAACTGTTTTTT. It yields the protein CAWSATGEKLFF.

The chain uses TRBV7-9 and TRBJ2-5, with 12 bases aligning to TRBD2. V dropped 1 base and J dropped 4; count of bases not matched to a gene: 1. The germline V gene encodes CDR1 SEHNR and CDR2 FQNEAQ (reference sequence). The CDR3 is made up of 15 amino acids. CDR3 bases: TGTGCCAGCAGCTTAGGACTAGCGGGAGCAGAGACCCAGTACTTC. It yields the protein CASSLGLAGAETQYF. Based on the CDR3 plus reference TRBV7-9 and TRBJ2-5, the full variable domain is DTGVSQNPRHKITKRGQNVTFRCDPISEHNRLYWYRQTLGQGPEFLTYFQNEAQLEKSRLLSDRFSAERPKGSFSTLEIQRTEQGDSAMYLCASSLGLAGAETQYFGPGTRLLVL.

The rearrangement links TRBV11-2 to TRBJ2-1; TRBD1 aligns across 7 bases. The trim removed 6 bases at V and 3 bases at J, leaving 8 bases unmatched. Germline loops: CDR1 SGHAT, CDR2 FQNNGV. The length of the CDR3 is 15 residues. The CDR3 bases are TGTGCCAGCAGGGTGGTGGGACAGCTCTACAATGAGCAGTTCTTC. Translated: CASRVVGQLYNEQFF.

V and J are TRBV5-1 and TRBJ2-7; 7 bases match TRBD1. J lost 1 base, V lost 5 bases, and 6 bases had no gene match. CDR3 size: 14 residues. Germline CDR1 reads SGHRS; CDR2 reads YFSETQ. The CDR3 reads CASRAGGTSYEQYF. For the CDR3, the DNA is TGCGCCAGCAGGGCAGGGGGAACGTCCTACGAGCAGTACTTC.

This CDR3 is CASSQAGYTEAFF. CDR3 nucleotide sequence: TGCGCCAGCAGCCAAGCAGGGTACACTGAAGCTTTCTTT. J is TRBJ1-1 and V is TRBV4-1; a possible D gene is TRBD1 (5 bases). This CDR3 is built from 13 residues. Trimming pared 1 base from V and 3 bases from J, leaving 6 bases between. From germline, CDR1 is MGHRA and CDR2 YSYEKL.

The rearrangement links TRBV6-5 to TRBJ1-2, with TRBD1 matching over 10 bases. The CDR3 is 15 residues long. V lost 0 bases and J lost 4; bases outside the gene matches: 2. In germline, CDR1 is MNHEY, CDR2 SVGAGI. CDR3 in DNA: TGTGCCAGCAGTTACTCTGGACAGGGGGGCTATGGCTACACCTTC. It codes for CASSYSGQGGYGYTF.

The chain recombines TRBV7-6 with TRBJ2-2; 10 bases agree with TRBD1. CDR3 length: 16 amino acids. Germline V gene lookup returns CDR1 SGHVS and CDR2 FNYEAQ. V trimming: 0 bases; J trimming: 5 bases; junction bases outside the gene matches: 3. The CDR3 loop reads CASSLAGTGETGELFF. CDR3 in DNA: TGTGCCAGCAGCTTAGCCGGGACAGGGGAGACCGGGGAGCTGTTTTTT.

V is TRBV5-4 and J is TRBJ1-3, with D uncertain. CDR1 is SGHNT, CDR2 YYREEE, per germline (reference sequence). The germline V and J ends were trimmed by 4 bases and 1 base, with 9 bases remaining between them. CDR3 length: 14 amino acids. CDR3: CASSHGGSGNTIYF. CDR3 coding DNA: TGTGCCAGCAGCCACGGAGGGTCTGGAAACACCATATATTTT.

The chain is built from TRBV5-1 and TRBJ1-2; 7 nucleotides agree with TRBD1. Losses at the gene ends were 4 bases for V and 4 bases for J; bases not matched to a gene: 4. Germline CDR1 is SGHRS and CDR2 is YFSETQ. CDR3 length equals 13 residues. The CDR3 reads CASSPNRGYGYTF. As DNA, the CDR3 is TGCGCCAGCAGCCCCAACAGGGGCTATGGCTACACCTTC.

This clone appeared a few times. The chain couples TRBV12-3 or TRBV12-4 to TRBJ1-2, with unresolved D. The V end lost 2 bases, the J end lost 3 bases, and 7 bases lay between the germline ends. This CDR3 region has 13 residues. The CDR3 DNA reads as TGTGCCAGCAGTTTATTACCAGACTATGGCTACACCTTC. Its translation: CASSLLPDYGYTF.

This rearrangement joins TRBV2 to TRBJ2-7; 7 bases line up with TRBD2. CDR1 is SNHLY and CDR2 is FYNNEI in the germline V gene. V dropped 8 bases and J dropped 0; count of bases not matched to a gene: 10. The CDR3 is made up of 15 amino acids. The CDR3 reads CASVRGSGPSYEQYF. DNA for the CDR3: TGTGCCAGCGTTAGGGGTAGCGGGCCCTCCTACGAGCAGTACTTC.

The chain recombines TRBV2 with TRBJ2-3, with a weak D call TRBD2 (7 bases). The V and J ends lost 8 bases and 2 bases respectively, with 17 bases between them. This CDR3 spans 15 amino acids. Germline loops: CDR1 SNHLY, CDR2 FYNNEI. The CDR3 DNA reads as TGTGCCAGCCATACCCGGGGGGCCGACACAGATACGCAGTATTTT. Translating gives CASHTRGADTDTQYF.

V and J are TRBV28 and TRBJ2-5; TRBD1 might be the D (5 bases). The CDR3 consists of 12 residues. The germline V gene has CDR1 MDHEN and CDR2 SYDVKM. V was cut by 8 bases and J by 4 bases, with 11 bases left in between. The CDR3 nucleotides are TGTGCCAGCGCAGGGTTTCGAGAGACCCAGTACTTC. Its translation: CASAGFRETQYF.

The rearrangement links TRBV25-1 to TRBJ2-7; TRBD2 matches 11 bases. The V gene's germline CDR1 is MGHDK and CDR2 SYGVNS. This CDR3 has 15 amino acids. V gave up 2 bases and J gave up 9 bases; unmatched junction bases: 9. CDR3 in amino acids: CASSEVLLAGVGQYF. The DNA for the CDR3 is TGTGCCAGCAGTGAAGTTTTACTAGCGGGAGTCGGGCAGTACTTC.

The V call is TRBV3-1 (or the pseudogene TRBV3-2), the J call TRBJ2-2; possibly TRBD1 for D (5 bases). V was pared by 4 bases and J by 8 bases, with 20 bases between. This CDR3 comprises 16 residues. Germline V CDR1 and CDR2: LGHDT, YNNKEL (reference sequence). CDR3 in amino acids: CASSRGSSNTVGELFF. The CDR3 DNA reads TGTGCCAGCAGCCGGGGCAGCTCTAACACCGTTGGGGAGCTGTTTTTT.

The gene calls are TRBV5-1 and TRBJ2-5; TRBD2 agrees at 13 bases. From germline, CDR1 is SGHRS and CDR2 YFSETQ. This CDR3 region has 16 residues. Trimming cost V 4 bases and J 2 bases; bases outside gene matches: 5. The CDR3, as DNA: TGCGCCAGCAGCCGGGGACTAGCGGGGAGACAAGAGACCCAGTACTTC. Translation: CASSRGLAGRQETQYF.

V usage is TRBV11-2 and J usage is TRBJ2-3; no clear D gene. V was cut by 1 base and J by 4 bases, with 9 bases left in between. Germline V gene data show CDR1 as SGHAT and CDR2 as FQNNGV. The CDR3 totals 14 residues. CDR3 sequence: CASSLVSLSDTQYF. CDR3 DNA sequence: TGTGCCAGCAGCTTAGTCAGTTTATCAGATACGCAGTATTTT.

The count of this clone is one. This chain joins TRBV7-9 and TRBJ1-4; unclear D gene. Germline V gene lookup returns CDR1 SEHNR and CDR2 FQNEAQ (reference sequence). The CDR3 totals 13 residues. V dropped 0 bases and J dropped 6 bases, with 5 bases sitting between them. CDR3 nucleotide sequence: TGTGCCAGCAGCTTAGCGCGCGATGAAAAACTGTTTTTT. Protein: CASSLARDEKLFF.

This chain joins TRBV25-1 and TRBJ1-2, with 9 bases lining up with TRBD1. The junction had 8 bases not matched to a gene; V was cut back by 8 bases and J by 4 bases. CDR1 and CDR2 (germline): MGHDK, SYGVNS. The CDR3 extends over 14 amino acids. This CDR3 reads CASEGQGRFYGYTF. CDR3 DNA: TGTGCCAGCGAAGGACAGGGGCGATTCTATGGCTACACCTTC.

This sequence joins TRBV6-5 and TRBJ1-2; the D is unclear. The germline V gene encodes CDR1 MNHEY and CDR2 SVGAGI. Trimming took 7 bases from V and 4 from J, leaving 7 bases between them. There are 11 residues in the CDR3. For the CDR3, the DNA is TGTGCCAGCATGCGTTTCTATGGCTACACCTTC. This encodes CASMRFYGYTF.

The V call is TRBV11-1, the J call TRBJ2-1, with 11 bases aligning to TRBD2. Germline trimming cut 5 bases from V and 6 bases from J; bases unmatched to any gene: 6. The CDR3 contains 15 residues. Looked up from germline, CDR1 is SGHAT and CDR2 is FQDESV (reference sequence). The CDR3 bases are TGTGCCAGCAGCACCGGGACTAGCGGTTCCAATGAGCAGTTCTTC. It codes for CASSTGTSGSNEQFF. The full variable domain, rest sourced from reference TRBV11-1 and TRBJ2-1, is EAEVAQSPRYKITEKSQAVAFWCDPISGHATLYWYRQILGQGPELLVQFQDESVVDDSQLPKDRFSAERLKGVDSTLKIQPAELGDSAMYLCASSTGTSGSNEQFFGPGTRLTVL.

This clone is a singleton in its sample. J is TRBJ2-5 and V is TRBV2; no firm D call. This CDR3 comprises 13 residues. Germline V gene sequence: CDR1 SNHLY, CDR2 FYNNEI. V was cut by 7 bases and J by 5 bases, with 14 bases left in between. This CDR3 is CASIVVPWETQYF. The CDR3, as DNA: TGTGCCAGCATAGTGGTCCCGTGGGAGACCCAGTACTTC. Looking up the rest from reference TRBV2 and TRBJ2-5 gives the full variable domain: EPEVTQTPSHQVTQMGQEVILRCVPISNHLYFYWYRQILGQKVEFLVSFYNNEISEKSEIFDDQFSVERPDGSNFTLKIRSTKLEDSAMYFCASIVVPWETQYFGPGTRLLVL.

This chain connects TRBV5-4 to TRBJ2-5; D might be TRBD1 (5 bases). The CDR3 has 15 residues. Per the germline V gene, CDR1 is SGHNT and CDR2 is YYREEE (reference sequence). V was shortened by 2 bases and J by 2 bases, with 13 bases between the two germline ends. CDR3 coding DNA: TGTGCCAGCAGCTTTACCCCAGGGAATCAAGAGACCCAGTACTTC. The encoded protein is CASSFTPGNQETQYF. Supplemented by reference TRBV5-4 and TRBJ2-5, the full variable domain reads ETGVTQSPTHLIKTRGQQVTLRCSSQSGHNTVSWYQQALGQGPQFIFQYYREEENGRGNFPPRFSGLQFPNYSSELNVNALELDDSALYLCASSFTPGNQETQYFGPGTRLLVL.

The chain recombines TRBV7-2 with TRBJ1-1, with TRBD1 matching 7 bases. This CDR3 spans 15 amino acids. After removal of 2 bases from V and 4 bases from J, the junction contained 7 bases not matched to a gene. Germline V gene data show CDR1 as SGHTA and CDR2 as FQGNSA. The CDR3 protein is CASSLRQGVGTEAFF. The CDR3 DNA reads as TGTGCCAGCAGCTTACGACAGGGCGTCGGCACTGAAGCTTTCTTT.

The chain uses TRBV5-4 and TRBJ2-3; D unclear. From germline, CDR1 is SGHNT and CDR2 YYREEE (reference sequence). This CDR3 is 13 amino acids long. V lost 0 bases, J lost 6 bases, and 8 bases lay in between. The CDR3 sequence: CASSLGPSDTQYF. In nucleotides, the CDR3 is TGTGCCAGCAGCTTGGGGCCATCCGATACGCAGTATTTT.

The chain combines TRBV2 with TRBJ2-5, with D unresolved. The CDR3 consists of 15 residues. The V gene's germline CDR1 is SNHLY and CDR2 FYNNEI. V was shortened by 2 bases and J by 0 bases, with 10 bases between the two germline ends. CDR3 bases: TGTGCCAGCAGTGAATTTGGGCTGAACCAAGAGACCCAGTACTTC. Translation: CASSEFGLNQETQYF.

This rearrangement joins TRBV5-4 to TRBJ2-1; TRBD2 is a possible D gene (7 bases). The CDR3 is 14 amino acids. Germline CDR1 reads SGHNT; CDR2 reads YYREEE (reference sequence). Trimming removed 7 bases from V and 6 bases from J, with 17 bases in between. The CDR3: CASQRGGGSNEQFF. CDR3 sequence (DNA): TGTGCCAGCCAACGGGGAGGGGGTAGCAATGAGCAGTTCTTC.

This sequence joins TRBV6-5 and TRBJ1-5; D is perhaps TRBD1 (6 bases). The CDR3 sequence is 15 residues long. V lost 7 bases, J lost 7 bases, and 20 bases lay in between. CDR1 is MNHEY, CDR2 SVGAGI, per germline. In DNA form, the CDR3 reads TGTGCCAGCAACCATAAGACAGGTGGAGGCCAGCCCCAGCATTTT. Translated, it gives CASNHKTGGGQPQHF.

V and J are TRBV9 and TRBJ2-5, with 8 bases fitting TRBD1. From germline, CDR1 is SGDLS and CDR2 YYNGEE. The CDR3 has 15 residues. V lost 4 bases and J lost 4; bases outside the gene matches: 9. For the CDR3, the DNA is TGTGCCAGCAGCATCGGGACAGGCGGCGTAGAGACCCAGTACTTC. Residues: CASSIGTGGVETQYF. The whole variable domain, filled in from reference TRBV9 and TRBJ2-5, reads DSGVTQTPKHLITATGQRVTLRCSPRSGDLSVYWYQQSLDQGLQFLIQYYNGEERAKGNILERFSAQQFPDLHSELNLSSLELGDSALYFCASSIGTGGVETQYFGPGTRLLVL.